This TCR beta chain is drawn from a study of T cell repertoires in cytomegalovirus infection. Study details: A matching HLA type, together with CMV infection, was signaled by public TCR beta signatures.

V was pared by 2 bases and J by 6 bases, with 12 bases of the junction left unmatched. This CDR3 is built from 18 residues. CDR1 and CDR2 (germline): SGHVS, FNYEAQ. TCRdb re-analysed the reads in MiXCR, keeping a single row per CDR3 protein. This table holds just over 300,000 distinct CDR3 sequences, 17% found once. This clonotype turned up a few times. The sequence derives from a human donor in good health (CMV status not recorded). Some clones in this sample may be carry-over from other donors' samples. Sequenced material: PBMCs. The chain uses TRBV7-6 and TRBJ2-1; 11 nucleotides match TRBD2. CDR3 residues: CASSLRPTSGALFNEQFF. CDR3 coding DNA: TGTGCCAGCAGCTTAAGACCGACTAGCGGGGCACTATTCAATGAGCAGTTCTTC.